Below, 9 T cell receptor beta chains from the same sample are listed, as sequenced in a study of shared clonotypes between healthy human individuals. This table comes from immunoSEQ multiplex PCR, and its TCRdb copy is limited to in-frame clones, with some not included. The sample lists 230,000 or so clones; under 80% were seen once. The specimen was memory CD4+ T cells sorted from blood. Subset denoted: CD45RA-negative fraction. The receptors come from a man under 40 in good health.

J is TRBJ1-2 and V is TRBV10-3; 7 bases are a match to TRBD1. V lost 7 bases to trimming and J lost 0 bases; unmatched junction nucleotides: 8. The germline V gene has CDR1 ENHRY and CDR2 SYGVKD. The CDR3 has 15 amino acids. CDR3 sequence: CAIKPRDSANYGYTF. The CDR3 DNA reads as TGTGCCATCAAACCCCGGGACAGTGCTAACTATGGCTACACCTTC.

This chain uses TRBV15 with TRBJ2-7, with TRBD1 matching 7 bases. The CDR3 has 15 amino acids. The germline V gene has CDR1 LNHNV and CDR2 YYDKDF (reference sequence). V shed 1 base, J shed 3 bases, and the junction held 6 bases outside the gene matches. CDR3 DNA sequence: TGTGCCACCAGCAGAGGGGCCCCAGGGGGCTACGAGCAGTACTTC. This codes for CATSRGAPGGYEQYF.

This clone came up a few times. The V and J genes are TRBV4-3 and TRBJ2-6; no definite D call. Trimming removed 5 bases from V and 0 bases from J, with 11 bases in between. This CDR3 comprises 16 residues. Germline V gene sequence: CDR1 LGHNA, CDR2 YSLEER. This CDR3 reads CASSTGPDSGANVLTF. As DNA, the CDR3 is TGCGCCAGCAGCACCGGGCCCGACTCTGGGGCCAACGTCCTGACTTTC.

This clone turned up a few times. The chain has TRBV9 and TRBJ1-2, with D unresolved. Per the germline V gene, CDR1 is SGDLS and CDR2 is YYNGEE. The CDR3 length is 13 residues. V lost 2 bases, J lost 5 bases, and 10 bases lay in between. The CDR3 loop reads CASSVSDLYGYTF. The CDR3 DNA follows: TGTGCCAGCAGCGTGTCAGATTTATATGGCTACACCTTC.

This chain joins TRBV12-2 and TRBJ2-1. TRBV12-2 is recorded as a pseudogene. The CDR3 contains 13 residues. In DNA, the CDR3 is TGTGCAAGTCGCTTATATGAATCCAATGAGCAGTTCTTC. It translates to CASRLYESNEQFF.

This clone turned up a few times. The chain is built from TRBV2 and TRBJ1-2; D remains unclear. V was cut by 2 bases and J by 0 bases, with 10 bases left in between. In germline, CDR1 is SNHLY, CDR2 FYNNEI. The CDR3 length is 15 residues. The CDR3: CASSELGFSNYGYTF. The CDR3 DNA is TGTGCCAGCAGTGAATTGGGGTTTTCTAACTATGGCTACACCTTC.

This clone was recorded a few times. The chain has TRBV5-4 and TRBJ1-1; D is ambiguous. CDR1 SGHNT and CDR2 YYREEE come from the germline V gene (reference sequence). V shed 2 bases and J shed 6 bases, with 8 bases lying between them. The CDR3 is made up of 12 amino acids. CDR3 DNA sequence: TGTGCCAGCAGCTTCCTTCAGGCTGAAGCTTTCTTT. This translates into CASSFLQAEAFF.

This clone was counted many times. This sequence joins TRBV27 and TRBJ2-7, with 12 bases lining up with TRBD2. With 8 bases clipped from V and 1 base from J, the junction kept 9 bases outside the gene matches. The germline CDR1 and CDR2 sequences are MNHEY and SMNVEV (reference sequence). The CDR3 extends over 16 amino acids. The CDR3 DNA reads TGTGCCAGCGGGAAGACCGGACTAGCGGGATCCTACGAGCAGTACTTC. Its protein product is CASGKTGLAGSYEQYF.

This clone was counted a single time. The chain links TRBV5-4 to TRBJ2-3, with 9 bases matching TRBD2. V was pared by 4 bases and J by 2 bases, with 5 bases of the junction left unmatched. Germline CDR1 and CDR2: SGHNT and YYREEE (reference sequence). The CDR3 contains 15 residues. The CDR3 coding sequence is TGTGCCAGCAGCAAGACTAGCGGAAACACAGATACGCAGTATTTT. It specifies CASSKTSGNTDTQYF.